This TCR beta chain was captured in a study of control samples from healthy donors and cancer patients. The ends were cut back, 5 bases at V and 9 bases at J, with 11 bases in the middle. This CDR3 spans 12 amino acids. Germline loops: CDR1 SGHTA, CDR2 FQGNSA. Clones were sequenced by immunoSEQ multiplex PCR, and TCRdb holds only the in-frame ones, with some missing. The sample lists some 220,000 clones, just under 95% occurring once. Sample: blood. The sequence derives from a man in his fifties in good health. J is TRBJ2-1 and V is TRBV7-2; maybe TRBD1 (6 bases). The CDR3, as DNA: TGTGCCAGCAGCGAGGTAGGGGGTGAGCAGTTCTTC. It codes for CASSEVGGEQFF.